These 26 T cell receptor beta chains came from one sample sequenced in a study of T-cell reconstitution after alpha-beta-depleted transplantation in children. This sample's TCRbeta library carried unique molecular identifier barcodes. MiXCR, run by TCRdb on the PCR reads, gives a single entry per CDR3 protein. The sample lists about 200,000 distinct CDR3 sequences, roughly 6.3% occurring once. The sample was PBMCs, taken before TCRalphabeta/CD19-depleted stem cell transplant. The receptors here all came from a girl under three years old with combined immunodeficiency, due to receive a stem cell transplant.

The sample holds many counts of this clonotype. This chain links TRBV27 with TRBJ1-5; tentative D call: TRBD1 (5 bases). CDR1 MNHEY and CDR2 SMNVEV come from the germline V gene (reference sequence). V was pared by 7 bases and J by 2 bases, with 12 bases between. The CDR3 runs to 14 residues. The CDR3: CASKPSTGNQPQHF. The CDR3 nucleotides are TGTGCCAGCAAACCGTCGACAGGCAATCAGCCCCAGCATTTT.

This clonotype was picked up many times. The CDR3 is CSVDNDRPADTQYF. The CDR3 coding sequence is TGCAGCGTTGACAACGACCGGCCGGCAGATACGCAGTATTTT. The chain combines TRBV29-1 with TRBJ2-3; D uncertain. CDR3 size: 14 residues. CDR1 and CDR2 (germline): SQVTM, ANQGSEA. V dropped 3 bases and J dropped 4 bases, with 14 bases sitting between them.

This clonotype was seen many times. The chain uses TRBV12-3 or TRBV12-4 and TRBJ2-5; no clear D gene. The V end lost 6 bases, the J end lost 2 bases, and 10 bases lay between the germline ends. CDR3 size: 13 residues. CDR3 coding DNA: TGTGCCAGCAGAAGTGGCCAGCAAGAGACCCAGTACTTC. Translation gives CASRSGQQETQYF.

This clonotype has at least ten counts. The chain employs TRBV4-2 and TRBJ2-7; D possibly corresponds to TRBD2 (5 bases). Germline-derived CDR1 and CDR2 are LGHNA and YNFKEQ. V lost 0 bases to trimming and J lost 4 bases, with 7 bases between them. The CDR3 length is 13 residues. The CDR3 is CASSQERGYEQYF. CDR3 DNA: TGTGCCAGCAGCCAAGAACGAGGGTACGAGCAGTACTTC.

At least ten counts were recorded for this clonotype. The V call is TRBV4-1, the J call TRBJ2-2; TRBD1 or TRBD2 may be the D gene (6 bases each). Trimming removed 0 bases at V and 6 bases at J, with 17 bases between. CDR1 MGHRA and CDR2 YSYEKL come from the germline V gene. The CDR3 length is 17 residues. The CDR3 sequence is CASSQDRPTGGAGELFF. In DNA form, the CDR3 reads TGCGCCAGCAGCCAAGATAGACCGACAGGAGGGGCCGGGGAGCTGTTTTTT.

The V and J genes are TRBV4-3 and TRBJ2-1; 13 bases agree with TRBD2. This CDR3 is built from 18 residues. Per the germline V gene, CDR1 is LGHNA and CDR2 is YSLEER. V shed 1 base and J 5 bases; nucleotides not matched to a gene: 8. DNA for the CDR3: TGCGCCAGCAGCCAAGGGACTAGCGGGAGTTATAGGCACAATGAGCAGTTCTTC. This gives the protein CASSQGTSGSYRHNEQFF.

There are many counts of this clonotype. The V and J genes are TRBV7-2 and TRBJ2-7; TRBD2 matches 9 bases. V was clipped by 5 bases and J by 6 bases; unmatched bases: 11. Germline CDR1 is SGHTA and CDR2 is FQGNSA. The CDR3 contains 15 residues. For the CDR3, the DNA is TGTGCCAGCAGCCCGACCTGGGCGGGAGGGGCCGAGCAGTACTTC. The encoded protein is CASSPTWAGGAEQYF.

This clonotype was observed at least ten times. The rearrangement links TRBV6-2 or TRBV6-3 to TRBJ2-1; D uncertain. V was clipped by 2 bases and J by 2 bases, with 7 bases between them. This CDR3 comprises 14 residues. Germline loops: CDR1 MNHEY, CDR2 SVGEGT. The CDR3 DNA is TGTGCCAGCAGTTACCTGGCGGCCTACAATGAGCAGTTCTTC. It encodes CASSYLAAYNEQFF.

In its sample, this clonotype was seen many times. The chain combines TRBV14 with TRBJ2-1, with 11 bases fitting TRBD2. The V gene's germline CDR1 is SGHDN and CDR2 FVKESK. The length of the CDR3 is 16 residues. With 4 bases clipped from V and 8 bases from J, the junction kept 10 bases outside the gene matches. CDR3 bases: TGTGCCAGCAGCCCCCTGGGTAGCGGGGGGGCTGATGAGCAGTTCTTC. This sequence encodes CASSPLGSGGADEQFF.

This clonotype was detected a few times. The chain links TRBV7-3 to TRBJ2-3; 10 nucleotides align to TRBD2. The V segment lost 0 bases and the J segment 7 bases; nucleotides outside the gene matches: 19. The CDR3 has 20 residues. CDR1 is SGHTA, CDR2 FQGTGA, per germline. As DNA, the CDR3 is TGTGCCAGCAGCTTAACGAGAGTTGGGCTAGCGGGAGTTAGGGGACATACGCAGTATTTT. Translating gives CASSLTRVGLAGVRGHTQYF.

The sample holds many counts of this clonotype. The CDR3 sequence: CASSYSAGNQPQHF. The CDR3 DNA is TGTGCCAGCAGTTATTCCGCGGGGAATCAGCCCCAGCATTTT. The chain recombines TRBV6-5 with TRBJ1-5; no clear D gene. The germline V gene has CDR1 MNHEY and CDR2 SVGAGI. V shed 3 bases and J shed 4 bases, with 10 bases lying between them. The CDR3 runs 14 residues.

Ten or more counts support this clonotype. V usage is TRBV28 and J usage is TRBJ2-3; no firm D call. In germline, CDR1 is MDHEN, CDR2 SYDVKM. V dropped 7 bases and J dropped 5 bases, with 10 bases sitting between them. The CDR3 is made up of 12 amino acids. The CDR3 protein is CASMPARDTQYF. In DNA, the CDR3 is TGTGCCAGCATGCCTGCCAGAGATACGCAGTATTTT. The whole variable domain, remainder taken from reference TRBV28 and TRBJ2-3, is DVKVTQSSRYLVKRTGEKVFLECVQDMDHENMFWYRQDPGLGLRLIYFSYDVKMKEKGDIPEGYSVSREKKERFSLILESASTNQTSMYLCASMPARDTQYFGPGTRLTVL.

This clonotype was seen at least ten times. The CDR3 region is CASSLRVSYNSPLHF. The CDR3 bases are TGTGCCAGCAGTTTACGGGTCTCCTATAATTCACCCCTCCACTTT. This rearrangement joins TRBV12-3 or TRBV12-4 to TRBJ1-6; D is uncertain. CDR3 length: 15 amino acids. V dropped 2 bases and J dropped 0 bases, with 5 bases sitting between them.

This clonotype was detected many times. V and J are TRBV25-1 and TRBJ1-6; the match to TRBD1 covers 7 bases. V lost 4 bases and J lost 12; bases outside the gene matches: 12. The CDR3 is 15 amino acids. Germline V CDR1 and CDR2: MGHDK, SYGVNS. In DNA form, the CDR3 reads TGTGCCAGCAGTGGCTATGGGACAGACGAAGGACCCCTCCACTTT. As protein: CASSGYGTDEGPLHF.

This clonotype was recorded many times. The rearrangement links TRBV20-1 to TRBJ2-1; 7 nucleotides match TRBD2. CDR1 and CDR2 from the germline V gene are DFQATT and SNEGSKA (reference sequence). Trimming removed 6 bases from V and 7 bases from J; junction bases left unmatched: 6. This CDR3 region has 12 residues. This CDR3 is CSAAGTTNEQFF. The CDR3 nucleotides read TGCAGTGCCGCCGGGACTACAAATGAGCAGTTCTTC.

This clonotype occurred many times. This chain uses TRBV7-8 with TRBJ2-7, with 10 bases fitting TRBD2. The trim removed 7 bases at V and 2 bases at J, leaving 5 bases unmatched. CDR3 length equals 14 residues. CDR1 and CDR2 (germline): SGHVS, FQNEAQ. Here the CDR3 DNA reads TGTGCCAGCACCTCCAGCGGGGGGGCCTACGAGCAGTACTTC. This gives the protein CASTSSGGAYEQYF. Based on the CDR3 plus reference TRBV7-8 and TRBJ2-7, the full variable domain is GAGVSQSPRYKVAKRGQDVALRCDPISGHVSLFWYQQALGQGPEFLTYFQNEAQLDKSGLPSDRFFAERPEGSVSTLKIQRTQQEDSAVYLCASTSSGGAYEQYFGPGTRLTVT.

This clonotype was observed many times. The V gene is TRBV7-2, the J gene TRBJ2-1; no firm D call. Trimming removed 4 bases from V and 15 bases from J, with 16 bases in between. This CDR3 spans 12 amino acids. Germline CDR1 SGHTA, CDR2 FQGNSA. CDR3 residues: CASSSIPAFLFF. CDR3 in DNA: TGTGCCAGCAGCTCTATCCCGGCCTTCCTGTTCTTC.

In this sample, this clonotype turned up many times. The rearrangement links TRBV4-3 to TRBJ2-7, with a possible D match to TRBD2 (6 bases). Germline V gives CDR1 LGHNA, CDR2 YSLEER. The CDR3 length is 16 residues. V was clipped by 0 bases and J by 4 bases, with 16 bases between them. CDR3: CASSQEPPSAGYEQYF. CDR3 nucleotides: TGCGCCAGCAGCCAAGAACCCCCGTCGGCGGGATACGAGCAGTACTTC.

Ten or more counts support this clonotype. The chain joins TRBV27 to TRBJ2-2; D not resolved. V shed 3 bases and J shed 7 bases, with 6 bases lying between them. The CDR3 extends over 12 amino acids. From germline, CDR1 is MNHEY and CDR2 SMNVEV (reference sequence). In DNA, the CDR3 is TGTGCCAGCAGTTTCCCCAACGGGGAGCTGTTTTTT. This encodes CASSFPNGELFF.

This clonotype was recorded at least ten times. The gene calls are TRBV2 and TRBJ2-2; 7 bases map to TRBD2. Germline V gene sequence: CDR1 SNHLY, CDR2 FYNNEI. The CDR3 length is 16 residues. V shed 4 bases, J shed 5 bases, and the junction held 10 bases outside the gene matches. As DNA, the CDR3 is TGTGCCAGCAGTGTTTCGAGACTAGCATCAACCGGGGAGCTGTTTTTT. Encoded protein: CASSVSRLASTGELFF.

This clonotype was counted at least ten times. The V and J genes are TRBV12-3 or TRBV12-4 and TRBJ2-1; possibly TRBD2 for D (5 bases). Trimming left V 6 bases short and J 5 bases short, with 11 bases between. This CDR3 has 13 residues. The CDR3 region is CASSTTRDNEQFF. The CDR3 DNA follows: TGTGCCAGCAGCACTACTAGGGACAATGAGCAGTTCTTC.

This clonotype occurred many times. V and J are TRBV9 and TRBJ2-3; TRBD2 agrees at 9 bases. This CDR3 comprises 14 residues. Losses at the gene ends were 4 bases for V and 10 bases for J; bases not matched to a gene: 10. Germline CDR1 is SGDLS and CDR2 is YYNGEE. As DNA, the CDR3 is TGTGCCAGCAGCCCGGCGGGGGGGCCCCTTGCGCAGTATTTT. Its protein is CASSPAGGPLAQYF. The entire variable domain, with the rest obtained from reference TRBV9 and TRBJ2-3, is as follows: DSGVTQTPKHLITATGQRVTLRCSPRSGDLSVYWYQQSLDQGLQFLIQYYNGEERAKGNILERFSAQQFPDLHSELNLSSLELGDSALYFCASSPAGGPLAQYFGPGTRLTVL.

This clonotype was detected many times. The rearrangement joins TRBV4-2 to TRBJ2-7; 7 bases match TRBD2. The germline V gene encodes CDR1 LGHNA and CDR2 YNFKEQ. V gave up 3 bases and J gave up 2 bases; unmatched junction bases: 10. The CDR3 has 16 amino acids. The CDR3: CASSQFRGGKTYEQYF. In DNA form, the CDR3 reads TGTGCCAGCAGCCAGTTTAGGGGAGGGAAGACCTACGAGCAGTACTTC.

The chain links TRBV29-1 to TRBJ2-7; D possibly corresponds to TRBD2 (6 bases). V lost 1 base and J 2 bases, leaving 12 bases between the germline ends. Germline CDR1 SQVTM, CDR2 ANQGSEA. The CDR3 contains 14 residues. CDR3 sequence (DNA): TGCAGCGTTGAAGGGGGGGTCGAGACCTACGAGCAGTACTTC. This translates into CSVEGGVETYEQYF.

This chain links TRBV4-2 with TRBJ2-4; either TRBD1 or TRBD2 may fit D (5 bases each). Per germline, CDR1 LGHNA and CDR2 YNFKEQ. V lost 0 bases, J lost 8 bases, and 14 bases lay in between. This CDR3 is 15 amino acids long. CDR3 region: CASSQDRAGLDIQYF. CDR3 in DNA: TGTGCCAGCAGCCAAGACAGGGCGGGTTTGGACATTCAGTACTTC.

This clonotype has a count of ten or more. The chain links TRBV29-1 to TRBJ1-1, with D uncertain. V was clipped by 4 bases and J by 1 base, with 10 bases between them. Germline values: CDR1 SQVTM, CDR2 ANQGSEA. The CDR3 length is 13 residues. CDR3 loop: CSVAEGGNTEAFF. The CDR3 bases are TGCAGCGTTGCGGAGGGTGGGAACACTGAAGCTTTCTTT.